The TCR beta chain under discussion was sequenced for a study of control samples from healthy donors and cancer patients. V was shortened by 11 bases and J by 0 bases, with 8 bases between the two germline ends. This CDR3 has 12 residues. This table comes from immunoSEQ multiplex PCR, and its TCRdb copy is limited to in-frame clones, with some not included. The sample contains some 410,000 clones, 75% to 95% of which appear only once. This chain joins TRBV12-3 or TRBV12-4 and TRBJ1-3; D unclear. This sequence was found in a man between 35 and 55 years old with head and neck cancer. Sequenced material: PBMCs. The DNA of the CDR3 is TGTGCCTCCGGGAGCTCTGGAAACACCATATATTTT. It translates to CASGSSGNTIYF.